These 6 T cell receptor beta chains originate from one sample sequenced in a study of vaccination and CD4 T cells after COVID-19. These TCRs are of unknown antigen specificity. Treatment here: roughly ten-day PBMC culture with coronavirus spike peptide pools or control peptides (ViraFEST assay). CD4+ T cells that came from the unexposed donor were collected before the COVID-19 pandemic (2011-2018). The study sequenced cultured CD4+ T cell DNA using the Oncomine TCR Beta short-read assay. TCRdb processed the PCR reads anew with MiXCR; each CDR3 protein has one entry. Of thousands of distinct CDR3 sequences in the sample, 31% are singletons; the top ten hold around 39%. Sequencing used CD4+ T cells from blood, cultured in vitro. The receptors here all came from a human donor in good health.

The V and J genes are TRBV7-3 and TRBJ2-5; tentatively, D is TRBD2 (6 bases). The ends were cut back, 3 bases at V and 3 bases at J, with 8 bases in the middle. CDR3 length: 13 amino acids. Looked up from germline, CDR1 is SGHTA and CDR2 is FQGTGA. The CDR3 nucleotides read TGTGCCAGCAGCTTGGTAGCGGAAGAGACCCAGTACTTC. Translated, it gives CASSLVAEETQYF.

This clonotype occurred a few times. V is TRBV5-4 and J is TRBJ1-1; D remains ambiguous. In germline, CDR1 is SGHNT, CDR2 YYREEE (reference sequence). The V and J ends lost 5 bases and 1 base respectively, with 15 bases between them. The CDR3 is 15 amino acids. CDR3 sequence reads: CASSDTRQGNTEAFF. The CDR3 DNA follows: TGTGCCAGCAGTGACACGAGGCAAGGGAACACTGAAGCTTTCTTT. Together with reference TRBV5-4 and TRBJ1-1, the CDR3 gives the full variable domain: ETGVTQSPTHLIKTRGQQVTLRCSSQSGHNTVSWYQQALGQGPQFIFQYYREEENGRGNFPPRFSGLQFPNYSSELNVNALELDDSALYLCASSDTRQGNTEAFFGQGTRLTVV.

V usage is TRBV2 and J usage is TRBJ2-5; D gene uncertain. Germline CDR1 SNHLY, CDR2 FYNNEI. V lost 6 bases to trimming and J lost 4 bases, with 12 bases between them. This CDR3 contains 13 residues. The CDR3 sequence: CASRSEWGETQYF. DNA for the CDR3: TGTGCCAGCAGGTCGGAGTGGGGAGAGACCCAGTACTTC.

This clonotype showed up just a few times. The chain links TRBV20-1 to TRBJ2-1; 7 bases fit TRBD2. The germline CDR1 and CDR2 sequences are DFQATT and SNEGSKA (reference sequence). J gave up 10 bases and V 2 bases, and 11 bases lay outside the gene matches. The CDR3 contains 14 residues. In DNA, the CDR3 is TGCAGTGCTAGACTAGCGGAATTCAATACAGAGCAGTTCTTC. This translates into CSARLAEFNTEQFF.

A single count supports this clonotype. V and J are TRBV5-1 and TRBJ1-1; 8 bases are a match to TRBD1. Germline V gene lookup returns CDR1 SGHRS and CDR2 YFSETQ. This CDR3 comprises 13 residues. V trimming: 2 bases; J trimming: 8 bases; junction bases outside the gene matches: 5. CDR3 DNA sequence: TGCGCCAGCAGCTTCGGACAGGGCCCGGAAGCTTTCTTT. The encoded protein is CASSFGQGPEAFF.

This clonotype appeared a few times. This chain connects TRBV5-1 to TRBJ2-1, with D maybe TRBD2 (6 bases). The CDR3 has 16 amino acids. V was pared by 4 bases and J by 1 base, with 15 bases between. Germline-derived CDR1 and CDR2 are SGHRS and YFSETQ. The CDR3 region is CASSLRGSFSYNEQFF. CDR3 bases: TGCGCCAGCAGCCTACGGGGGTCCTTTTCCTACAATGAGCAGTTCTTC. Full variable domain (remainder filled in from reference TRBV5-1 and TRBJ2-1): KAGVTQTPRYLIKTRGQQVTLSCSPISGHRSVSWYQQTPGQGLQFLFEYFSETQRNKGNFPGRFSGRQFSNSRSEMNVSTLELGDSALYLCASSLRGSFSYNEQFFGPGTRLTVL.